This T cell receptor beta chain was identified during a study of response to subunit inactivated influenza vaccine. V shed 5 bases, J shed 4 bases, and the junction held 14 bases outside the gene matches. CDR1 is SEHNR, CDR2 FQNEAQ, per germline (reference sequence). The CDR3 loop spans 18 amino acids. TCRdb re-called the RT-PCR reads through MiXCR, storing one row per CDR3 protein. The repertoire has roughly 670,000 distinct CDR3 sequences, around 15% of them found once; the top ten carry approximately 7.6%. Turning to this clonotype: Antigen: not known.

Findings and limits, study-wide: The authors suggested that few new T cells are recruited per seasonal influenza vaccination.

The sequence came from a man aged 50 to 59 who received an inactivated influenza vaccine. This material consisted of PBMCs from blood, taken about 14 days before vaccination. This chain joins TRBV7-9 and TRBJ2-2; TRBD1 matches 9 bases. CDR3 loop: CASSPHPLKDRGTGELFF. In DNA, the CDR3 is TGTGCCAGCAGCCCCCACCCGCTGAAGGACAGGGGCACCGGGGAGCTGTTTTTT.